Described below is a single T cell receptor (beta chain) sequence and its context. What it recognizes is unknown. The data belong to a study of shared clonotypes between healthy human individuals. On the study more broadly: Donor ages ranged 18 to 49 years: a couple of women, three men. For every donor, three CD4 naive, three CD4 memory, two CD8 naive and one CD8 memory plates were used.

Researchers divided each subset's genomic DNA evenly across several immunoSEQ plates. Sequencing used immunoSEQ multiplex PCR; TCRdb keeps in-frame clones, though not all of them. The table includes roughly 1,800,000 clones, about 95% detected once. The CDR3 is 14 residues long. Looked up from germline, CDR1 is MGHRA and CDR2 is YSYEKL. V was cut by 1 base and J by 4 bases, with 10 bases left in between. Terminally differentiated effector memory CD45RA+ cells were left out of the naive CD8 fraction, which was CD45RO-negative and positively selected for CCR7. Study-level results: Rarefaction gave evidence that sorted-subset sequencing remained incomplete despite large depth.

This sequence was found in a man between 18 and 35 years old in good health. The sample consisted of naive CD8+ T cells sorted from blood. J is TRBJ1-1 and V is TRBV4-1, with D hard to call. The CDR3 nucleotides read TGCGCCAGCAGCCAAGTTGATAGAGGCACTGAAGCTTTCTTT. It is translated as CASSQVDRGTEAFF.